This T cell receptor beta chain was recovered during a study of neurological immune-mediated disorders. There are many counts of this clonotype. TCRdb used MiXCR to reprocess the 5' RACE reads, holding one entry per CDR3 protein. The data show roughly 80,000 distinct CDR3 sequences, 10% seen once. The germline V gene has CDR1 LNHNV and CDR2 YYDKDF (reference sequence). CDR3 length equals 15 residues. The ends were cut back, 7 bases at V and 7 bases at J, with 21 bases in the middle. The TCR was taken from a middle-aged man in good health. Sequences were obtained from PBMCs. V and J are TRBV15 and TRBJ2-3; D uncertain. The CDR3 here is CATIRGPLEGYTQYF. Written as DNA, the CDR3 is TGTGCCACCATCCGCGGTCCCCTAGAAGGTTATACGCAGTATTTT.